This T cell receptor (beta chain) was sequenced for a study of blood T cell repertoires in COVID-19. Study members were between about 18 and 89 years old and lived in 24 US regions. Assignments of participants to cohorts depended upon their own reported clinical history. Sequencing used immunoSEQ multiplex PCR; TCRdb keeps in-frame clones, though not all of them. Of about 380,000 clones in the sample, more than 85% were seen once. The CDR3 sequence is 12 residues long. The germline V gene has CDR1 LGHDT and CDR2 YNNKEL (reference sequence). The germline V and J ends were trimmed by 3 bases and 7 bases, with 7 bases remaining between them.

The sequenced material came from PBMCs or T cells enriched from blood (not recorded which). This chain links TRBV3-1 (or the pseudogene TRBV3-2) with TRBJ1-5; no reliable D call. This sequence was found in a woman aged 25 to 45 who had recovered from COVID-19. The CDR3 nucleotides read TGTGCCAGCAGCCAGTCGGAGCAGCCCCAGCATTTT. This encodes CASSQSEQPQHF.